These T cell receptor beta chains were read from a single sample in a study of neurological immune-mediated disorders. TCRdb reanalysed the 5' RACE reads using MiXCR and keeps one entry per CDR3 protein. The profile shows some 60,000 distinct CDR3 sequences, about 8.9% of them singletons. The sample taken for sequencing was PBMCs. These receptors originate from a man aged 30 to 39 in good health. Each CDR3 is given with its conserved first and last residue. A D gene is named only where the DNA matches it firmly. Size values are once, few and many counts, or a class for expanded clones, and some rows have none.

length,size,V,D,J,DNA,CDR3
14,many,TRBV5-1,.,TRBJ1-5,TGCGCCAGCAGCTTGGAGGCAGGGAATCAGCCCCAGCATTTT,CASSLEAGNQPQHF
16,many,TRBV15,.,TRBJ2-7,TGTGCCACCAGCAGACCTACTGGGAGCGGTTCCTACGAGCAGTACTTC,CATSRPTGSGSYEQYF
12,many,TRBV3-1,.,TRBJ2-3,TGTGCCAGCAGCCACCCCACAGATACGCAGTATTTT,CASSHPTDTQYF
13,many,TRBV5-5,.,TRBJ2-5,TGTGCCAGCAGCTTGCAGCCTCAAGAGACCCAGTACTTC,CASSLQPQETQYF
15,many,TRBV20-1,TRBD2,TRBJ2-3,TGCAGTGCTAGAGACTCGCGGGAGGGGCCAGATACGCAGTATTTT,CSARDSREGPDTQYF
16,many,TRBV6-2/TRBV6-3,.,TRBJ1-1,TGTGCCAGCAGTTACGAAAGGAAATGGGCGAACACTGAAGCTTTCTTT,CASSYERKWANTEAFF
12,many,TRBV5-1,.,TRBJ1-2,TGCGCCAGCAGCTTGGTTCAGGATGGCTACACCTTC,CASSLVQDGYTF
15,many,TRBV4-1,TRBD1,TRBJ1-5,TGCGCCAGCAGCCCTGAGGGACAGCCCAATCAGCCCCAGCATTTT,CASSPEGQPNQPQHF
13,many,TRBV29-1,.,TRBJ2-5,TGCAGCGCCCCGGTAGGGGCTGGAGAGACCCAGTACTTC,CSAPVGAGETQYF
13,many,TRBV29-1,.,TRBJ2-1,TGCAGCGTCGAAGGGACTGACAACAATGAGCAGTTCTTC,CSVEGTDNNEQFF
15,many,TRBV10-2,.,TRBJ2-7,TGCGCCAGCAGTGAATGGTCAATCAACGGCTACGAGCAGTACTTC,CASSEWSINGYEQYF
15,many,TRBV5-1,.,TRBJ2-2,TGCGCCAGCAGCTGGGGACAAACGAACACCGGGGAGCTGTTTTTT,CASSWGQTNTGELFF
15,.,TRBV12-3/TRBV12-4,.,TRBJ2-7,TGTGCCAACATCCCTCAGTATACTTTCTCCTACGAGCAGTACTTC,CANIPQYTFSYEQYF
14,many,TRBV5-1,.,TRBJ2-2,TGCGCCAGCAGCTTGGGGGACTTACCCGGGGAGCTGTTTTTT,CASSLGDLPGELFF
11,many,TRBV27,.,TRBJ2-4,TGTGCCAGCTTCGAGGGGAAAATTCAGTACTTC,CASFEGKIQYF